One and the same sample provided the 9 T cell receptor beta chains below, sequenced in a study of cytomegalovirus exposure and HLA in healthy donors. PCR involved 60 Vbeta and 13 Jbeta primers. Clones were sequenced by immunoSEQ multiplex PCR, and TCRdb holds only the in-frame ones, with some missing. The sample has roughly 160,000 clones, 77% seen once. Source material: PBMCs. Source of these receptors: a man aged 25-40 years in good health and CMV-seropositive.

CDR3 coding DNA: TGTGCCAGCAAAGACAGGCGCAACACCGGGGAGCTGTTTTTT. It is translated as CASKDRRNTGELFF. V is TRBV6-5 and J is TRBJ2-2; D is perhaps TRBD1 (6 bases). The CDR3 is 14 amino acids. CDR1 is MNHEY, CDR2 SVGAGI, per germline. V was pared by 7 bases and J by 2 bases, with 11 bases between.

V usage is TRBV7-9 and J usage is TRBJ1-5; 7 bases match TRBD1. Germline V lookup: CDR1 SEHNR, CDR2 FQNEAQ (reference sequence). The V segment lost 5 bases and the J segment 5 bases; nucleotides outside the gene matches: 9. The CDR3 runs 15 residues. The DNA of the CDR3 is TGTGCCAGCAGCCTTGACAGGGAAGCCGATCAGCCCCAGCATTTT. Protein: CASSLDREADQPQHF.

The chain joins TRBV9 to TRBJ1-4; D gene uncertain. Germline V CDR1 and CDR2: SGDLS, YYNGEE. Deletions cut 0 bases from V and 8 bases from J, with 14 bases between. The CDR3 has 15 amino acids. CDR3 sequence: CASSVAPTGTEKLFF. The DNA of the CDR3 is TGTGCCAGCAGCGTAGCCCCAACGGGTACGGAAAAACTGTTTTTT.

The gene calls are TRBV5-1 and TRBJ2-7; 10 nucleotides align to TRBD1. The CDR3 is made up of 14 amino acids. V lost 2 bases to trimming and J lost 6 bases; unmatched junction nucleotides: 5. Per germline, CDR1 SGHRS and CDR2 YFSETQ. The CDR3: CASSFGGQGFEQYF. The CDR3, as DNA: TGCGCCAGCAGCTTCGGGGGACAGGGGTTCGAGCAGTACTTC.

This chain links TRBV9 with TRBJ2-5; D perhaps matches TRBD2 (5 bases). V lost 4 bases, J lost 5 bases, and 9 bases lay in between. The CDR3 is made up of 12 amino acids. The germline V gene has CDR1 SGDLS and CDR2 YYNGEE. The CDR3 loop reads CASSPTGETQYF. The CDR3 coding sequence is TGTGCCAGCAGCCCCACGGGGGAGACCCAGTACTTC.

As for this clone: Other DNA variants within this sample encode the same CDR3. This chain joins TRBV5-1 and TRBJ1-4; D is possibly TRBD1 (6 bases). V was pared by 0 bases and J by 4 bases, with 7 bases between. This CDR3 has 14 amino acids. CDR1 and CDR2 (germline): SGHRS, YFSETQ. CDR3 amino acids: CASSLEGGNEKLFF. CDR3 in DNA: TGCGCCAGCAGCTTGGAAGGGGGTAATGAAAAACTGTTTTTT.

In its sample, this clone ranks as medium-sized. The chain employs TRBV19 and TRBJ1-3, with no clear D. The germline V gene encodes CDR1 LNHDA and CDR2 SQIVND (reference sequence). V lost 6 bases and J 9 bases, leaving 15 bases between the germline ends. This CDR3 region has 13 residues. CDR3 protein: CASSHQAHSTIYF. In nucleotides, the CDR3 is TGTGCCAGTAGCCATCAGGCCCATAGCACCATATATTTT.

The chain combines TRBV6-5 with TRBJ2-1; D may be TRBD1 (5 bases). Germline assignment: CDR1 MNHEY and CDR2 SVGAGI. The V end lost 6 bases, the J end lost 4 bases, and 10 bases lay between the germline ends. The CDR3 is made up of 13 amino acids. The CDR3 loop is CASSLDSYNEQFF. As DNA, the CDR3 is TGTGCCAGCAGCCTCGACAGTTACAATGAGCAGTTCTTC.

This clone came up a few times. The chain recombines TRBV7-9 with TRBJ2-7; TRBD1 matches at 9 bases. Germline V gene sequence: CDR1 SEHNR, CDR2 FQNEAQ (reference sequence). J gave up 3 bases and V 6 bases, and 6 bases lay outside the gene matches. The CDR3 extends over 14 amino acids. The CDR3 loop reads CASSFDRGFYEQYF. CDR3 in DNA: TGTGCCAGCAGTTTCGACAGGGGGTTCTACGAGCAGTACTTC. Looking up the rest from reference TRBV7-9 and TRBJ2-7 gives the full variable domain: DTGVSQNPRHKITKRGQNVTFRCDPISEHNRLYWYRQTLGQGPEFLTYFQNEAQLEKSRLLSDRFSAERPKGSFSTLEIQRTEQGDSAMYLCASSFDRGFYEQYFGPGTRLTVT.